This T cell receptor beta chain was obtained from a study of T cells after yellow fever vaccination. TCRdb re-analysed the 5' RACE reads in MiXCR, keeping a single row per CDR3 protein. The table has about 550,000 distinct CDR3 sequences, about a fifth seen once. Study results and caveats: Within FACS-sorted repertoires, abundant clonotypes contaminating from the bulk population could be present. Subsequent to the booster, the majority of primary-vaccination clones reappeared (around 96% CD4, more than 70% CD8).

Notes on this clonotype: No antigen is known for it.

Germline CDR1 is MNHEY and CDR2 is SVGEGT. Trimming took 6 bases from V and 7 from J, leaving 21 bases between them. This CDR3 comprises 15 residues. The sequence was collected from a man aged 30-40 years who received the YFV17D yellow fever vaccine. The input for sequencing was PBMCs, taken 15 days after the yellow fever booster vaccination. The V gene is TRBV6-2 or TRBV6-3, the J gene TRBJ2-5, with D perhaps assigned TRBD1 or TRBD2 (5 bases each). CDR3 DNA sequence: TGTGCCAGCAGCCCAACCTGGGGACGGGCGAGGACCCAGTACTTC. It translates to CASSPTWGRARTQYF.